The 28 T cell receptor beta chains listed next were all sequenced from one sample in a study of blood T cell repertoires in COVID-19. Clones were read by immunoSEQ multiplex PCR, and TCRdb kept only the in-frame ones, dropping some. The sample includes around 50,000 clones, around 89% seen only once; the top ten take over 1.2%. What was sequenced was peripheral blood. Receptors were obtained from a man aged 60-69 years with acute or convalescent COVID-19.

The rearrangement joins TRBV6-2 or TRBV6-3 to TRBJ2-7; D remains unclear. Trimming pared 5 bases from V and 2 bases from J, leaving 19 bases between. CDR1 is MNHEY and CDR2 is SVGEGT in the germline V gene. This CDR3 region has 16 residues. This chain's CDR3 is CASSPPRQLITYEQYF. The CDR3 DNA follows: TGTGCCAGCAGTCCCCCGAGGCAGCTGATTACCTACGAGCAGTACTTC.

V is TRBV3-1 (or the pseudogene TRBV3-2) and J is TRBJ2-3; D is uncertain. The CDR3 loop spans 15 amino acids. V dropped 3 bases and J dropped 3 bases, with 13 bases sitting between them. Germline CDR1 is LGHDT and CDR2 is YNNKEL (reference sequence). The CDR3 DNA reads TGTGCCAGCAGCCAGACTCGGATCTCAACAGATACGCAGTATTTT. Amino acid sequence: CASSQTRISTDTQYF.

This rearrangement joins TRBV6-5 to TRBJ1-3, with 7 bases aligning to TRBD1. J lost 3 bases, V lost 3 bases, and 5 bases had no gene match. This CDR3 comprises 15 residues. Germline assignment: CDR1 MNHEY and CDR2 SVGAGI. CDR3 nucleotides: TGTGCCAGCAGTTATCGGAGGGGGCTTGGAAACACCATATATTTT. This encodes CASSYRRGLGNTIYF.

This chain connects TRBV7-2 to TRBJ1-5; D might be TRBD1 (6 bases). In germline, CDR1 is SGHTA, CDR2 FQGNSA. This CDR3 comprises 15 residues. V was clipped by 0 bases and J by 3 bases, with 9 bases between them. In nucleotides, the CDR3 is TGTGCCAGCAGCTTAGCGGGGGGGCCCAATCAGCCCCAGCATTTT. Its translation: CASSLAGGPNQPQHF.

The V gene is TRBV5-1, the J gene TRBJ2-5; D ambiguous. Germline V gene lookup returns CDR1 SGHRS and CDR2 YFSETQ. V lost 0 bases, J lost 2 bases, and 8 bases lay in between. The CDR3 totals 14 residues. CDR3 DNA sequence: TGCGCCAGCAGCTTGGCTGACTGGCAAGAGACCCAGTACTTC. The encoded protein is CASSLADWQETQYF. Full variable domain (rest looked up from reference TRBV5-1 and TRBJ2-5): KAGVTQTPRYLIKTRGQQVTLSCSPISGHRSVSWYQQTPGQGLQFLFEYFSETQRNKGNFPGRFSGRQFSNSRSEMNVSTLELGDSALYLCASSLADWQETQYFGPGTRLLVL.

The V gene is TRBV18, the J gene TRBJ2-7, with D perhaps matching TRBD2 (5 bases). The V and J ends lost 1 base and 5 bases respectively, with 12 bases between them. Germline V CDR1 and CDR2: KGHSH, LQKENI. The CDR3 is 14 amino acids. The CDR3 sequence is CASSPRRDTDEQYF. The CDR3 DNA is TGTGCCAGCTCACCACGTCGGGATACGGACGAGCAGTACTTC. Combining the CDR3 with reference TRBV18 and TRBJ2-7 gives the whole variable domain NAGVMQNPRHLVRRRGQEARLRCSPMKGHSHVYWYRQLPEEGLKFMVYLQKENIIDESGMPKERFSAEFPKEGPSILRIQQVVRGDSAAYFCASSPRRDTDEQYFGPGTRLTVT.

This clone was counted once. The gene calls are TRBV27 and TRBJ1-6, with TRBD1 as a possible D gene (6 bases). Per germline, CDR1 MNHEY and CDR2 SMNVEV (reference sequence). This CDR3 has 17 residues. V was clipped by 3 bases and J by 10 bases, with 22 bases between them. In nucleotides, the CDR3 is TGTGCCAGCAGTTTTAGGATAGAGGGGGTAGTGGTCTCACCCCTCCACTTT. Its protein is CASSFRIEGVVVSPLHF.

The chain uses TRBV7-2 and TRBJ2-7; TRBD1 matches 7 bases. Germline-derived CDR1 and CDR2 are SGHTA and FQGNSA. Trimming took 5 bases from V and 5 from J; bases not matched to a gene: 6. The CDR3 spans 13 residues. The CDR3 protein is CASSRDRRNEQYF. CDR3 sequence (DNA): TGTGCCAGCAGCCGGGACAGACGGAACGAGCAGTACTTC.

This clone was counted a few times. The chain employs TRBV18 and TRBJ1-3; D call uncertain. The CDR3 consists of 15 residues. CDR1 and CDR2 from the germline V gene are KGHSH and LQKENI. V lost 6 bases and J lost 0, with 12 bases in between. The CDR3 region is CASSPDGSSGNTIYF. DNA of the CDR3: TGTGCCAGCTCTCCCGACGGGAGCTCTGGAAACACCATATATTTT.

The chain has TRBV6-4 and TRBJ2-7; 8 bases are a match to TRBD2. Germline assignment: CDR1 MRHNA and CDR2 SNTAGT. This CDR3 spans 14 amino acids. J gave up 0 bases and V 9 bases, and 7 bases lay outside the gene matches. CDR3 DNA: TGTGCCAGTGGGACTAGATCCCTCTCCTACGAGCAGTACTTC. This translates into CASGTRSLSYEQYF.

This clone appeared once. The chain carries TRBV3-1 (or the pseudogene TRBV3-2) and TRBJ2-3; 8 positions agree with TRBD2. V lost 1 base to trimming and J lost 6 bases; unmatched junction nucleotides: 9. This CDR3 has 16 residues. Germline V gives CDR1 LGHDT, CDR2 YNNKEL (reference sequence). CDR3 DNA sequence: TGTGCCAGCAGCCAAGGTGAAGCGGGAGTATCGGATACGCAGTATTTT. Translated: CASSQGEAGVSDTQYF.

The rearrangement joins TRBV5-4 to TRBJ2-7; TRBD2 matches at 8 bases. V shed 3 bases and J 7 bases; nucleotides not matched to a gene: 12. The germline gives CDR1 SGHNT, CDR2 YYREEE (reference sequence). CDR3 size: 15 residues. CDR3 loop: CASSSRGRSFGEQYF. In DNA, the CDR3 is TGTGCCAGCAGCTCGCGCGGGAGGAGTTTCGGAGAGCAGTACTTC.

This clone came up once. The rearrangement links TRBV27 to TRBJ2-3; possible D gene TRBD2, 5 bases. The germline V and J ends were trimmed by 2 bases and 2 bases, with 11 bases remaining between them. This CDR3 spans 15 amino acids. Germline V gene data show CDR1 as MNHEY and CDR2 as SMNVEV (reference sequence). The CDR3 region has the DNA TGTGCCAGCAGTTTAAGAGGGCCCCCCACAGATACGCAGTATTTT. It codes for CASSLRGPPTDTQYF.

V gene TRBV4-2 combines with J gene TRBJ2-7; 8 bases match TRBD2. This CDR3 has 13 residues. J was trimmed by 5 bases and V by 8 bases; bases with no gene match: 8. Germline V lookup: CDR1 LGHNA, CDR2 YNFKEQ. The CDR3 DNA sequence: TGTGCCAGCTCGGGGGGGTTTAAGGACGAGCAGTACTTC. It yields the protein CASSGGFKDEQYF.

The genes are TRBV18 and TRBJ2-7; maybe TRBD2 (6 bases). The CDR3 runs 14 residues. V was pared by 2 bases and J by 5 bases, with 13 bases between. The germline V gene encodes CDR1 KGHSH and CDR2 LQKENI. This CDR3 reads CASSPAGKDNEQYF. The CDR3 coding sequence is TGTGCCAGCTCACCAGCGGGAAAGGACAACGAGCAGTACTTC.

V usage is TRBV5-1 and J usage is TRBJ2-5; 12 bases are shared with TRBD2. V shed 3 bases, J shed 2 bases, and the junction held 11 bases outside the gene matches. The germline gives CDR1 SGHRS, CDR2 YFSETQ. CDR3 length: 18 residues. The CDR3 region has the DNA TGCGCCAGCAGCTCCGGGGGTAGCGGACTAGCGGGGCAAGAGACCCAGTACTTC. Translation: CASSSGGSGLAGQETQYF.

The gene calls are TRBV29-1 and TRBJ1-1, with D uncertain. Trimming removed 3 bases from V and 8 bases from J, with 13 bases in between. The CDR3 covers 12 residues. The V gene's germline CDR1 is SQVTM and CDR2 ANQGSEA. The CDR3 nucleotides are TGCAGCGTTGAGGGCCACGTAGGAGAAGCTTTCTTT. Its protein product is CSVEGHVGEAFF.

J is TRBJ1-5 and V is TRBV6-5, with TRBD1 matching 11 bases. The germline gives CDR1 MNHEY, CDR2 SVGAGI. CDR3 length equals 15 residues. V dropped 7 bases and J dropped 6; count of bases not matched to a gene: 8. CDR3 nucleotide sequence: TGTGCCAGCATTGGAGGACAGGGGGCGTTTCAGCCCCAGCATTTT. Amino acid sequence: CASIGGQGAFQPQHF.

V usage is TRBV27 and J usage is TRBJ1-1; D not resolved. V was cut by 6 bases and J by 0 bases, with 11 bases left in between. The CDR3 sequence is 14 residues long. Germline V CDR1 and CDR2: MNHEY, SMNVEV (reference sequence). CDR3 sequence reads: CASSRRSMNTEAFF. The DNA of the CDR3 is TGTGCCAGCAGCCGGAGGTCCATGAACACTGAAGCTTTCTTT.

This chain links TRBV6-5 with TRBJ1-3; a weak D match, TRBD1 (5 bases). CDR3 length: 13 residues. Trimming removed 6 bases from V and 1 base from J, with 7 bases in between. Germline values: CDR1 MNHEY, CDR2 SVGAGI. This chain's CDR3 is CASRGLSGNTIYF. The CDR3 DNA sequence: TGTGCCAGCAGGGGACTTTCTGGAAACACCATATATTTT.

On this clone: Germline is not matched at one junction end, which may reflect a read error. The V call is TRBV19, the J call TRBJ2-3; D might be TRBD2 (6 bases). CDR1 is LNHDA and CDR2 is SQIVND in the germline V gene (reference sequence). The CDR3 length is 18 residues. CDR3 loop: CASSIVGSSPSSIDTQYF. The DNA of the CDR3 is TGTGCCAGTAGTATAGTCGGGAGTTCCCCTTCTAGCATAGATACGCAGTATTTT.

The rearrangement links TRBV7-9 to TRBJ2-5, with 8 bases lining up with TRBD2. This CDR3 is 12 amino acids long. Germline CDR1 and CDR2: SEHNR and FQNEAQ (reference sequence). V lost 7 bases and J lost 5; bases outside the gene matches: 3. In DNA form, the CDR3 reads TGTGCCAGCACCCCGGGAGGGGAGACCCAGTACTTC. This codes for CASTPGGETQYF. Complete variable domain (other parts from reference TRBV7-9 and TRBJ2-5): DTGVSQNPRHKITKRGQNVTFRCDPISEHNRLYWYRQTLGQGPEFLTYFQNEAQLEKSRLLSDRFSAERPKGSFSTLEIQRTEQGDSAMYLCASTPGGETQYFGPGTRLLVL.

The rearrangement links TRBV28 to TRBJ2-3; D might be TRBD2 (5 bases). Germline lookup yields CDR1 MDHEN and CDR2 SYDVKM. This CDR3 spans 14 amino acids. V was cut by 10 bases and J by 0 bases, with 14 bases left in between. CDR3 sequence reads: CATGQAASTDTQYF. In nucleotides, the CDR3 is TGTGCCACTGGGCAAGCGGCTAGCACAGATACGCAGTATTTT.

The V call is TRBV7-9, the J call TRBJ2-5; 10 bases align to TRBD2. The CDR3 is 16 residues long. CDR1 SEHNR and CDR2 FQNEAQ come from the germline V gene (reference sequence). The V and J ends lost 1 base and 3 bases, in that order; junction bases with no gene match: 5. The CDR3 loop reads CASSLGVAGGEETQYF. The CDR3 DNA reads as TGTGCCAGCAGCTTAGGCGTAGCGGGAGGAGAAGAGACCCAGTACTTC.

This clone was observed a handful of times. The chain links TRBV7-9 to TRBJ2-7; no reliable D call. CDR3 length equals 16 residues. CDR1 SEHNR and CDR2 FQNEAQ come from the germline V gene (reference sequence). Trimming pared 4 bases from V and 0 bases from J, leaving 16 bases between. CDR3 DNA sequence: TGTGCCAGCAGCTCCCTAGGTCTCGAAAGCTCCTACGAGCAGTACTTC. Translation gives CASSSLGLESSYEQYF.

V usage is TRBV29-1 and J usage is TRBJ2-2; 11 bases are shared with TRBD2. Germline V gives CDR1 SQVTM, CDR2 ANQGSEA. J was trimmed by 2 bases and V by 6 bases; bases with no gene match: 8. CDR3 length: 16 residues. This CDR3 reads CSVGVGLADNTGELFF. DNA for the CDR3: TGCAGCGTAGGGGTGGGACTAGCGGACAACACCGGGGAGCTGTTTTTT.

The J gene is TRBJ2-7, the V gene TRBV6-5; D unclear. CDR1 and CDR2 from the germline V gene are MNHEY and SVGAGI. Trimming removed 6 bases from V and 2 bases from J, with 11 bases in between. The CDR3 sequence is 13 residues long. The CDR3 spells CASSSLEAYEQYF. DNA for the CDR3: TGTGCCAGCAGCTCGTTAGAGGCCTACGAGCAGTACTTC.

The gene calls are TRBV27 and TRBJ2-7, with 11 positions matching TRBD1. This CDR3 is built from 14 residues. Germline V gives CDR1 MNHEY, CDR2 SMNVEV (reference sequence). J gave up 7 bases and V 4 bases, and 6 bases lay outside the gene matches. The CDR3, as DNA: TGTGCCAGCAGTTCCCCGGGACAGGGGGGTGAGCAGTACTTC. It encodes CASSSPGQGGEQYF.